The clone carrying this TCR beta chain has a handful of counts. This record comes from a study of T cell changes during pregnancy in multiple sclerosis. Libraries were prepared by immunoSEQ multiplex PCR; TCRdb keeps only in-frame clonotypes and omits some of them. The sample comprises tens of thousands of clones, approximately 90% of which are singletons, and 0.7% rests with the top ten. CDR3 length equals 14 residues. V was clipped by 6 bases and J by 4 bases; unmatched bases: 8. Germline V gives CDR1 LNHDA, CDR2 SQIVND (reference sequence). The chain is built from TRBV19 and TRBJ1-1, with 7 bases matching TRBD1. This clonotype was obtained from a female donor with multiple sclerosis, enrolled in a pregnancy study. The specimen was CD4+ T cells from peripheral blood mononuclear cells, collected before pregnancy. Here the CDR3 reads CASSYRGRGTEAFF. The DNA for the CDR3 is TGTGCCAGTAGCTACAGGGGTAGAGGCACTGAAGCTTTCTTT. The whole variable domain, remainder taken from reference TRBV19 and TRBJ1-1, is DGGITQSPKYLFRKEGQNVTLSCEQNLNHDAMYWYRQDPGQGLRLIYYSQIVNDFQKGDIAEGYSVSREKKESFPLTVTSAQKNPTAFYLCASSYRGRGTEAFFGQGTRLTVV.